The source of this T cell receptor (beta chain) is a study of T cell responses to AZD1222 COVID-19 vaccine. This clone was seen just once. CDR1 SGHRS and CDR2 YFSETQ come from the germline V gene. This CDR3 has 14 amino acids. The germline V and J ends were trimmed by 4 bases and 1 base, with 8 bases remaining between them. Here immunoSEQ multiplex PCR was the method, and the copy in TCRdb shows in-frame clones only, minus some. The table records some 200,000 clones, 85% to 90% of them present only once. Here the sequenced sample was peripheral blood, taken on day 0 of AZD1222 vaccination. The J gene is TRBJ2-2, the V gene TRBV5-1; D possibly corresponds to TRBD1 (6 bases). This sequence originates from an adult in good health. CDR3 bases: TGCGCCAGCAGCATGACAGGGAACACCGGGGAGCTGTTTTTT. The encoded protein is CASSMTGNTGELFF.